Below are 18 T cell receptor beta chains sequenced from a single sample in a study of breast tumors, draining lymph nodes, adjacent tissues. In TCRdb, the multiplex PCR reads were re-called with MiXCR into one record per CDR3 protein. The sample shows 65,000 to 80,000 distinct CDR3 sequences, roughly a fifth of them seen only once. The lymph nodes were axillary draining lymph nodes from breast cancer patients. The sample comprised axillary lymph node tissue. The receptors stem from a female donor with breast cancer. Some clones in this sample may be carry-over from other donors' samples.

V is TRBV18 and J is TRBJ2-3; weak D call: TRBD2 (5 bases). The CDR3 spans 15 residues. Trimming removed 6 bases from V and 2 bases from J, with 15 bases in between. Germline V gives CDR1 KGHSH, CDR2 LQKENI. CDR3: CASSAEGSVTDTQYF. The CDR3 nucleotides read TGTGCCAGCTCCGCCGAGGGTAGCGTCACAGATACGCAGTATTTT.

Turning to this clonotype: This clone may be a read error of a much larger clone one base away. The chain uses TRBV5-4 and TRBJ2-2; tentative D call: TRBD2 (5 bases). The CDR3 consists of 14 residues. CDR1 SGHNT and CDR2 YYREEE come from the germline V gene (reference sequence). In DNA, the CDR3 is TGTGCCAGCAGGGGCGGCCCTAGCACCGGGGAGCTGTCTTTT. It specifies CASRGGPSTGELSF.

This clonotype was found many times. The chain employs TRBV5-1 and TRBJ2-7; D is perhaps TRBD1 (5 bases). CDR1 is SGHRS, CDR2 YFSETQ, per germline. Trimming pared 4 bases from V and 4 bases from J, leaving 9 bases between. The CDR3 is 12 residues long. CDR3 sequence: CASSTQDYEQYF. CDR3 DNA sequence: TGCGCCAGCAGCACACAGGATTACGAGCAGTACTTC.

The chain employs TRBV27 and TRBJ1-2; D gene ambiguous. This CDR3 has 14 amino acids. Looked up from germline, CDR1 is MNHEY and CDR2 is SMNVEV (reference sequence). Deletions cut 5 bases from V and 4 bases from J, with 14 bases between. The CDR3 region is CASSPQSSGYGYTF. The DNA for the CDR3 is TGTGCCAGCAGTCCCCAGTCCTCGGGCTATGGCTACACCTTC.

The sample holds many counts of this clonotype. This rearrangement joins TRBV4-3 to TRBJ2-7; D gene uncertain. Trimming cost V 4 bases and J 4 bases, with 14 bases left between them. The CDR3 covers 14 residues. Germline V gene data show CDR1 as LGHNA and CDR2 as YSLEER. CDR3 loop: CASSREIGGYEQYF. The DNA of the CDR3 is TGCGCCAGCAGCCGCGAAATCGGCGGATACGAGCAGTACTTC.

This clonotype was detected many times. V gene TRBV25-1 combines with J gene TRBJ1-6; D is ambiguous. The CDR3 totals 12 residues. Trimming cost V 2 bases and J 12 bases, with 8 bases left between them. The germline V gene encodes CDR1 MGHDK and CDR2 SYGVNS. This CDR3 is CASSEGSLPLHF. The CDR3 DNA sequence: TGTGCCAGCAGTGAAGGGAGTTTACCCCTCCACTTT.

This clonotype was found many times. The chain employs TRBV6-1 and TRBJ2-5, with 8 bases that match TRBD1. CDR1 and CDR2 from the germline V gene are MNHNS and SASEGT. The CDR3 runs 13 residues. After removal of 4 bases from V and 5 bases from J, the junction contained 3 bases not matched to a gene. CDR3 sequence reads: CASSARDRETQYF. The CDR3 DNA follows: TGTGCCAGCAGTGCCCGGGACAGGGAGACCCAGTACTTC.

In regard to this clonotype: At one boundary the junction diverges from the germline segment, which might be a read error. The V and J genes are TRBV7-3 and TRBJ2-1, with D possibly TRBD2 on 5 matching bases. The CDR3 sequence is 16 residues long. Germline V gives CDR1 SGHTA, CDR2 FQGTGA. The CDR3 is CASSRWSGGSYNGQFF. The CDR3, as DNA: TGTGCCAGCAGCCGATGGTCTGGAGGCTCCTACAATGGGCAGTTCTTC.

This clonotype was counted many times. The chain employs TRBV7-3 and TRBJ1-2, with D uncertain. The CDR3 contains 16 residues. CDR1 and CDR2 (germline): SGHTA, FQGTGA. V lost 4 bases and J 8 bases, leaving 23 bases between the germline ends. The chain's CDR3 is CASSWNRGRPSRGYTF. The CDR3 coding sequence is TGTGCCAGCAGCTGGAACCGAGGCAGGCCTTCTCGGGGCTACACCTTC.

Of note for this clonotype: One base away lies a much larger clone, so this may be a sequencing read error. V gene TRBV5-1 combines with J gene TRBJ2-2; 7 bases align to TRBD1. Germline CDR1 is SGHRS and CDR2 is YFSETQ. The CDR3 totals 14 residues. The CDR3 here is CASSSGQYTGKLFF. Here the CDR3 DNA reads TGCGCCAGCAGCTCGGGACAGTACACCGGGAAGCTGTTTTTT.

This clonotype was counted many times. The chain combines TRBV3-1 with TRBJ2-7; 8 bases fit TRBD2. J gave up 4 bases and V 3 bases, and 5 bases lay outside the gene matches. The germline gives CDR1 LGHDT, CDR2 YNNKEL (reference sequence). CDR3 length: 14 residues. CDR3 bases: TGTGCCAGCAGCCAGACTAGCGAAAAGTACGAGCAGTACTTC. This encodes CASSQTSEKYEQYF.

This clonotype was found many times. The chain is built from TRBV29-1 and TRBJ2-2; D remains ambiguous. V shed 7 bases and J shed 6 bases, with 9 bases lying between them. Germline loops: CDR1 SQVTM, CDR2 ANQGSEA. CDR3 length equals 11 residues. The CDR3: CSAGHSGELFF. The CDR3 nucleotides are TGCAGCGCTGGTCACTCCGGGGAGCTGTTTTTT.

The sample holds many counts of this clonotype. The chain uses TRBV28 and TRBJ2-5; maybe TRBD1 (6 bases). The V and J ends lost 7 bases and 4 bases respectively, with 16 bases between them. There are 14 residues in the CDR3. Germline lookup yields CDR1 MDHEN and CDR2 SYDVKM. The CDR3 sequence: CASTGPGVGETQYF. The CDR3 DNA sequence: TGTGCCAGCACTGGGCCAGGGGTGGGAGAGACCCAGTACTTC.

As concerns this clonotype: Since a much larger clone is just one base distant, this may be a read error. V usage is TRBV7-2 and J usage is TRBJ2-3; weak D call: TRBD2 (5 bases). CDR3 size: 15 residues. The V end was cut by 0 bases, the J end by 4 bases, with 11 bases between. Per the germline V gene, CDR1 is SGHTA and CDR2 is FQGNSA. CDR3 in DNA: TGTGCCAGCAGCTTAGCCCGGGGTTACGCAGATACGCAGTATTTT. It translates to CASSLARGYADTQYF.

There are many counts of this clonotype. The chain uses TRBV4-2 and TRBJ1-6; D gene unclear. V was pared by 1 base and J by 1 base, with 8 bases between. Germline CDR1 LGHNA, CDR2 YNFKEQ. This CDR3 has 16 amino acids. The CDR3 coding sequence is TGTGCCAGCAGCCAAGCCGCTCTTTCCTATAATTCACCCCTCCACTTT. This gives the protein CASSQAALSYNSPLHF.

This clonotype was seen repeatedly, ten times or more. This rearrangement joins TRBV28 to TRBJ2-1; 10 bases match TRBD1. This CDR3 region has 13 residues. V shed 9 bases and J 5 bases; nucleotides not matched to a gene: 4. Germline CDR1 and CDR2: MDHEN and SYDVKM. CDR3 amino acids: CASGTGDNNEQFF. The DNA for the CDR3 is TGTGCCAGTGGGACAGGGGATAACAATGAGCAGTTCTTC.

Points on this clonotype: Since no conserved phenylalanine or tryptophan closes the CDR3, a read error is the likely cause. The V and J genes are TRBV19 and TRBJ2-1; D is unresolved. There are 16 residues in the CDR3. The germline gives CDR1 LNHDA, CDR2 SQIVND (reference sequence). V gave up 6 bases and J gave up 5 bases, with 20 bases separating them. CDR3 in DNA: TGTGCCAGTAGCAGACCAGCGCTTTCTCTCAACAATGAGCAGTTCCTC. It yields the protein CASSRPALSLNNEQFL.

This clonotype showed up many times. The V call is TRBV7-2, the J call TRBJ1-5, with D possibly TRBD1 on 5 matching bases. Trimming took off 5 bases at V and 2 bases at J, with 7 bases between the two ends. In germline, CDR1 is SGHTA, CDR2 FQGNSA. This CDR3 comprises 13 residues. Written as DNA, the CDR3 is TGTGCCAGCAGCCTCAGGGGCAATCAGCCCCAGCATTTT. It translates to CASSLRGNQPQHF.